The next 27 T cell receptor beta chains were all read from a single sample in a study of OX40 agonist ivuxolimab in advanced cancers. Sequencing was performed with immunoSEQ multiplex PCR; in TCRdb, only in-frame clones are kept and a portion is missing. In the table there are approximately 130,000 clones, 90% of which are singletons. Sample: CD4+ or CD8+ T cells sorted from blood, taken in a trial of the OX40 agonist ivuxolimab. Receptors originate from an adult with an advanced solid tumor such as melanoma, head and neck, liver or kidney cancer.

This chain joins TRBV5-1 and TRBJ1-1; D gene ambiguous. CDR3 length: 14 residues. With 0 bases removed from V and 0 bases from J, the gap between germline ends came to 6 bases. The germline V gene encodes CDR1 SGHRS and CDR2 YFSETQ. Here the CDR3 reads CASSLAEMNTEAFF. CDR3 nucleotide sequence: TGCGCCAGCAGCTTGGCAGAAATGAACACTGAAGCTTTCTTT.

V gene TRBV7-3 combines with J gene TRBJ2-5; 9 bases line up with TRBD1. V dropped 5 bases and J dropped 4; count of bases not matched to a gene: 5. Germline V lookup: CDR1 SGHTA, CDR2 FQGTGA. The CDR3 has 14 residues. CDR3 sequence (DNA): TGTGCCAGCAGCCGAACAGGGGGCGGAGAGACCCAGTACTTC. Translating gives CASSRTGGGETQYF.

This chain joins TRBV28 and TRBJ2-3; D uncertain. CDR1 is MDHEN and CDR2 is SYDVKM in the germline V gene. Trimming cost V 10 bases and J 6 bases, with 14 bases left between them. The CDR3 is made up of 12 amino acids. The CDR3 bases are TGTGCCACCGCCCCGGCCCGGGATACGCAGTATTTT. Encoded protein: CATAPARDTQYF.

The chain recombines TRBV20-1 with TRBJ1-2, with 7 bases aligning to TRBD1. The germline V gene encodes CDR1 DFQATT and CDR2 SNEGSKA (reference sequence). CDR3 length: 11 amino acids. This CDR3 is CNLRGRDGYTF. CDR3 bases: TGCAATCTGAGGGGGCGTGATGGCTACACCTTC.

The sample holds a few counts of this clone. This chain uses TRBV28 with TRBJ1-3, with no clear D. The CDR3 contains 16 residues. V lost 7 bases, J lost 0 bases, and 16 bases lay in between. Germline V gene lookup returns CDR1 MDHEN and CDR2 SYDVKM. The CDR3 coding sequence is TGTGCCAGCACCACAAGGCGGATCCTCTCTGGAAACACCATATATTTT. Its translation: CASTTRRILSGNTIYF.

This chain connects TRBV6-6 to TRBJ1-1; D is undetermined. CDR3 length: 15 residues. The germline V gene has CDR1 MNHNY and CDR2 SVGAGI (reference sequence). V was pared by 5 bases and J by 0 bases, with 13 bases between. The CDR3 DNA follows: TGTGCCAGCAGTCGCGCCTCGCGCCTGAACACTGAAGCTTTCTTT. Translated: CASSRASRLNTEAFF.

V and J are TRBV19 and TRBJ2-7, with 8 bases lining up with TRBD1. V was clipped by 6 bases and J by 7 bases; unmatched bases: 8. The CDR3 spans 13 residues. The germline V gene encodes CDR1 LNHDA and CDR2 SQIVND (reference sequence). The CDR3 DNA sequence: TGTGCCAGTAGAAACGGACAGGGATGGGAGCAGTACTTC. This gives the protein CASRNGQGWEQYF.

This clone was seen only a few times. This rearrangement joins TRBV19 to TRBJ1-1, with no clear D. This CDR3 comprises 17 residues. With 6 bases removed from V and 0 bases from J, the gap between germline ends came to 20 bases. Germline V gives CDR1 LNHDA, CDR2 SQIVND (reference sequence). CDR3 protein: CASSPKIRSLMNTEAFF. For the CDR3, the DNA is TGTGCCAGTAGCCCGAAGATTCGATCCCTAATGAACACTGAAGCTTTCTTT. The full variable domain, with the rest looked up from reference TRBV19 and TRBJ1-1, is DGGITQSPKYLFRKEGQNVTLSCEQNLNHDAMYWYRQDPGQGLRLIYYSQIVNDFQKGDIAEGYSVSREKKESFPLTVTSAQKNPTAFYLCASSPKIRSLMNTEAFFGQGTRLTVV.

V usage is TRBV11-3 and J usage is TRBJ2-1; 13 nucleotides line up with TRBD2. Unmatched junction bases numbered 4, after V lost 4 bases and J lost 1 base. This CDR3 contains 17 residues. Germline V gives CDR1 SGHNT, CDR2 YENEEA. CDR3 sequence: CASSSPGLAGSYNEQFF. DNA for the CDR3: TGTGCCAGCAGCTCACCGGGACTAGCGGGATCCTACAATGAGCAGTTCTTC.

This clone was found once. The CDR3, as DNA: TGTGCCAATCGAGACGGGAGGGCCGAGGAAAATGAGCAGTTCTTC. This translates into CANRDGRAEENEQFF. The chain links TRBV10-3 to TRBJ2-1; TRBD2 matches at 8 bases. Germline CDR1 is ENHRY and CDR2 is SYGVKD. The junction had 15 bases not matched to a gene; V was cut back by 10 bases and J by 7 bases. The CDR3 totals 15 residues.

This sequence joins TRBV29-1 and TRBJ2-7; 8 bases are shared with TRBD2. Germline V CDR1 and CDR2: SQVTM, ANQGSEA. The J segment lost 0 bases and the V segment lost 4 bases, leaving 5 bases of the junction unmatched. CDR3 length equals 14 residues. CDR3 nucleotide sequence: TGCAGCGTTGGGCGGGGGACTAGCTCCTACGAGCAGTACTTC. It codes for CSVGRGTSSYEQYF.

The chain employs TRBV19 and TRBJ2-3; 7 bases are shared with TRBD2. CDR3 length: 14 amino acids. V trimming: 6 bases; J trimming: 1 base; junction bases outside the gene matches: 4. CDR1 LNHDA and CDR2 SQIVND come from the germline V gene (reference sequence). The CDR3 DNA is TGTGCCAGTAGCAAGCGGGACCGCACAGATACGCAGTATTTT. Its protein product is CASSKRDRTDTQYF.

This clone was seen just once. This chain links TRBV6-1 with TRBJ2-5; D is unresolved. The V end lost 2 bases, the J end lost 7 bases, and 8 bases lay between the germline ends. This CDR3 is built from 12 residues. Germline V lookup: CDR1 MNHNS, CDR2 SASEGT. This CDR3 reads CASSERMVTQYF. The CDR3 DNA sequence: TGTGCCAGCAGTGAACGGATGGTGACCCAGTACTTC.

The CDR3 loop is CASSWSLAGGQNIYEQYF. CDR3 nucleotides: TGTGCCAGCAGCTGGTCCCTAGCGGGAGGGCAGAATATTTACGAGCAGTACTTC. The chain is built from TRBV5-6 and TRBJ2-7, with 12 positions matching TRBD2. V lost 3 bases, J lost 4 bases, and 14 bases stayed unmatched. The V gene's germline CDR1 is SGHDT and CDR2 YYEEEE. The CDR3 extends over 18 amino acids.

The V gene is TRBV25-1, the J gene TRBJ1-1; the D gene is possibly TRBD1 (5 bases). The CDR3 totals 18 residues. V dropped 4 bases and J dropped 1 base, with 22 bases sitting between them. Looked up from germline, CDR1 is MGHDK and CDR2 is SYGVNS. In DNA form, the CDR3 reads TGTGCCAGCAGTGCCGCCATGGCAGGGCGTTTTAGGAACACTGAAGCTTTCTTT. Encoded protein: CASSAAMAGRFRNTEAFF.

This sequence joins TRBV7-8 and TRBJ2-6; D is undetermined. V was shortened by 2 bases and J by 1 base, with 3 bases between the two germline ends. CDR3 length: 14 residues. Germline V gene data show CDR1 as SGHVS and CDR2 as FQNEAQ. CDR3 sequence: CASSLPSGANVLTF. The DNA of the CDR3 is TGTGCCAGCAGCTTACCGTCTGGGGCCAACGTCCTGACTTTC.

The gene calls are TRBV5-4 and TRBJ1-1; D is undetermined. Germline loops: CDR1 SGHNT, CDR2 YYREEE (reference sequence). The CDR3 spans 15 residues. V was clipped by 0 bases and J by 3 bases, with 12 bases between them. In DNA form, the CDR3 reads TGTGCCAGCAGCTTGGGACGCCCAAGGGACACTGAAGCTTTCTTT. Protein sequence: CASSLGRPRDTEAFF.

V gene TRBV28 combines with J gene TRBJ2-6; a weak D match, TRBD2 (6 bases). The CDR3 runs 18 residues. V was pared by 6 bases and J by 0 bases, with 18 bases between. The germline CDR1 and CDR2 sequences are MDHEN and SYDVKM. The CDR3 DNA is TGTGCCAGCAGCCCATACGCGGGGTCTATCTCTGGGGCCAACGTCCTGACTTTC. This translates into CASSPYAGSISGANVLTF. The whole variable domain, filled in from reference TRBV28 and TRBJ2-6, reads DVKVTQSSRYLVKRTGEKVFLECVQDMDHENMFWYRQDPGLGLRLIYFSYDVKMKEKGDIPEGYSVSREKKERFSLILESASTNQTSMYLCASSPYAGSISGANVLTFGAGSRLTVL.

J is TRBJ1-5 and V is TRBV15; tentative D call: TRBD1 (6 bases). The length of the CDR3 is 16 residues. V was pared by 1 base and J by 5 bases, with 15 bases between. Per germline, CDR1 LNHNV and CDR2 YYDKDF (reference sequence). The CDR3 region has the DNA TGTGCCACCAGCAGAGTCACGGGGGGGGCGTATCAGCCCCAGCATTTT. Translating gives CATSRVTGGAYQPQHF.

The rearrangement uses TRBV9 and TRBJ2-2; 8 positions match TRBD2. The V segment lost 3 bases and the J segment 4 bases; nucleotides outside the gene matches: 8. Germline CDR1 and CDR2: SGDLS and YYNGEE. This CDR3 spans 16 amino acids. CDR3 DNA sequence: TGTGCCAGCAGCGGCGAGCGGGAGTGGCTCACCGGGGAGCTGTTTTTT. It yields the protein CASSGEREWLTGELFF.

The genes are TRBV5-1 and TRBJ2-1; either TRBD1 or TRBD2 may supply D (5 bases each). Germline V gene lookup returns CDR1 SGHRS and CDR2 YFSETQ. This CDR3 comprises 16 residues. V lost 0 bases and J 6 bases, leaving 16 bases between the germline ends. The chain's CDR3 is CASSLAGTPVGNEQFF. CDR3 nucleotides: TGCGCCAGCAGCTTGGCCGGGACCCCGGTGGGCAATGAGCAGTTCTTC.

The CDR3 region is CASSLGGPRPDTQYF. The CDR3 bases are TGTGCCAGCAGCTTAGGGGGACCCCGCCCAGATACGCAGTATTTT. V gene TRBV7-2 combines with J gene TRBJ2-3; possibly TRBD1 or TRBD2 for D (5 bases each). The CDR3 totals 15 residues. V shed 1 base and J shed 4 bases, with 12 bases lying between them. The germline CDR1 and CDR2 sequences are SGHTA and FQGNSA. The whole variable domain, filled in from reference TRBV7-2 and TRBJ2-3, reads GAGVSQSPSNKVTEKGKDVELRCDPISGHTALYWYRQSLGQGLEFLIYFQGNSAPDKSGLPSDRFSAERTGGSVSTLTIQRTQQEDSAVYLCASSLGGPRPDTQYFGPGTRLTVL.

With respect to this clone: The junction does not match germline at one end; this may be a read error. The rearrangement uses TRBV7-7 and TRBJ2-1; TRBD2 aligns across 10 bases. CDR1 and CDR2 (germline): SSHAT, FNYEAQ (reference sequence). The CDR3 is made up of 17 amino acids. The CDR3 reads CASSLEASGSGYNEQFF. CDR3 in DNA: TGTGCTAGCAGCTTAGAGGCTAGCGGGAGTGGATACAATGAGCAGTTCTTC.

This sequence joins TRBV28 and TRBJ1-4; D remains unclear. Trimming stripped 4 bases from V and 0 bases from J, with 12 bases between. Germline V gives CDR1 MDHEN, CDR2 SYDVKM. CDR3 size: 16 residues. The CDR3 region has the DNA TGTGCCAGCAGTTCTCCTACGGAATCAACTAATGAAAAACTGTTTTTT. Protein sequence: CASSSPTESTNEKLFF. The variable domain in full, completed from reference TRBV28 and TRBJ1-4, reads DVKVTQSSRYLVKRTGEKVFLECVQDMDHENMFWYRQDPGLGLRLIYFSYDVKMKEKGDIPEGYSVSREKKERFSLILESASTNQTSMYLCASSSPTESTNEKLFFGSGTQLSVL.

This clone was seen once. The chain uses TRBV4-1 and TRBJ1-6; D gene uncertain. V was cut by 0 bases and J by 7 bases, with 7 bases left in between. The CDR3 length is 14 residues. Germline V gene sequence: CDR1 MGHRA, CDR2 YSYEKL. The CDR3 DNA follows: TGCGCCAGCAGCCAAGAACATGCCAATTCACCCCTCCACTTT. It yields the protein CASSQEHANSPLHF.

The chain is built from TRBV29-1 and TRBJ2-5; D gene uncertain. The DNA end lines up better with TRBJ2-7; the J call may be wrong. Germline V gene lookup returns CDR1 SQVTM and CDR2 ANQGSEA. The CDR3 runs 13 residues. CDR3 sequence reads: CSVGPPLGHEQYF. The CDR3 DNA is TGCAGCGTTGGCCCACCCCTGGGCCACGAGCAGTACTTC.

The genes are TRBV10-3 and TRBJ2-2; the match to TRBD1 covers 10 bases. Germline V lookup: CDR1 ENHRY, CDR2 SYGVKD. Trimming cost V 5 bases and J 6 bases; bases outside gene matches: 9. CDR3 length: 16 residues. The CDR3, as DNA: TGTGCCATCAGTCGGGAGGGACAGGGGACGGCCGGGGAGCTGTTTTTT. It translates to CAISREGQGTAGELFF.